This T cell receptor (beta chain) came from a study of cytomegalovirus exposure and HLA in healthy donors. Across the study: In an early release, HLA-typed donors contributed approximately 82 million unique TCR sequences.

A remark on this clone: Its antigen is not known.

V was pared by 4 bases and J by 12 bases, with 12 bases between. The CDR3 loop spans 11 amino acids. The V gene's germline CDR1 is MDHEN and CDR2 SYDVKM. Study findings and constraints: When the data were analyzed later, several of the most significant clusters appeared to be linked to common viral pathogens.

In the PCR, 60 Vbeta and 13 Jbeta primers were used. Clones were read by immunoSEQ multiplex PCR, and TCRdb kept only the in-frame ones, dropping some. The table lists about 170,000 clones. The chain employs TRBV28 and TRBJ1-1; D ambiguous. The TCR was taken from a woman in her late teens or twenties in good health and CMV-seropositive. Sequences were obtained from PBMCs. CDR3 amino acids: CASSSRSGTFF. In DNA, the CDR3 is TGTGCCAGCAGTTCCCGCTCAGGAACTTTCTTT.